The present TCR beta chain was sequenced within a study of blood T cell repertoires in COVID-19. Study summary: There were acute and convalescent COVID-19 samples, and they came from the United States, Italy and Spain.

Authors' analysis steps: For nucleated cells, counts were estimated from reference gene primer amplification. Produced via immunoSEQ multiplex PCR; TCRdb's table is partial and in-frame only. V, J and clone size reflect that table, while D and trimming were determined from the DNA. The sample comprises hundreds of thousands of clones, roughly 85% of which are singletons, and more than 4.5% rests with the top ten. In germline, CDR1 is MNHEY, CDR2 SVGAGI. With 6 bases removed from V and 7 bases from J, the gap between germline ends came to 16 bases. This CDR3 is built from 13 residues. Sequencing input: peripheral blood. The chain is built from TRBV6-5 and TRBJ2-7; maybe TRBD1 (5 bases). This receptor was identified in a man between 45 and 60 years old with active or convalescent COVID-19. The CDR3 protein is CASRTAGLQEQYF. For the CDR3, the DNA is TGTGCCAGCAGGACGGCAGGGCTTCAGGAGCAGTACTTC.